This TCR beta chain was observed in a study of blood T cell repertoires in COVID-19 (dated by TCRdb to the early 2020s). For the study in its entirety: Collaborator samples came from the United States, Italy and Spain and covered acute and convalescent phases of COVID-19. The prospective study material was composed of cDNA or gDNA derived from T cells, B-cell-depleted T cells, or PBMCs. The dataset comprised deeply sampled blood TCRbeta repertoires from subjects exposed to, actively infected with, or recovered from COVID-19. The repertoires were released in a freely available public database intended as a resource for research on the immune response to SARS-CoV-2. The samples were drawn from two sources: the first 160 participants of the ongoing ImmuneRACE study, and over 950 subjects contributed by 6 global collaborators. Sample metadata almost always included a de-identified subject ID, COVID-19 status, age in years and sex. Where available, HLA class I and class II types were taken from metadata supplied by the sample provider and were not determined by assay-based typing. Summary of the overall study and its limitations: How much clinical and demographic metadata was included differed by source and by participant, and the metadata was provided uncurated.

Whole blood was collected in K2EDTA tubes by collaborating institutions according to the institutions' own protocols. Collaborator samples were shipped for TCRbeta analysis as frozen whole blood, isolated PBMCs, or DNA extracted from either sample type. Of note for this clone: Its binding antigen is unknown. No base quality information exists; no much larger clone differs at one position.

The CDR3, from cysteine to phenylalanine, totals 16 residues. Only the CDR3 DNA is retained, 48 bases long and in frame from the first base. Trimming removed 3 bases from V and 1 base from J, leaving 15 bases between the germline ends. CDR1 and CDR2, per the germline V gene, are MNHEY and SVGAGI. TCRbeta CDR3 regions were amplified from genomic DNA by means of the immunoSEQ Assay, a bias-controlled multiplex PCR. The authors processed their data as follows. Nucleated cell counts per sample were estimated from amplification of reference gene primers within the assay. To quantify the absolute abundance of each unique TCRbeta CDR3 rearrangement, sequence reads were collapsed and filtered. For each sample, productive Simpson clonality was calculated as the square root of Simpson's diversity index across productive rearrangements. The table comes from immuneACCESS by way of TCRdb, which keeps in-frame sequences with V and J called. Part of the clones is missing from these tables; in studies checked, under half for an unresolved V gene and the rest for unknown reasons. That table furnishes V, J and clone size, whereas the DNA furnished D and trimming. Across this sample there are about half a million clones, with 70% to 90% seen only once. Together, the top ten hold more than 3% of the sample.

This clonotype was sampled from a human donor in a cohort sampled during active COVID-19. The chain is encoded by TRBV6-5 joined to TRBJ1-1; a tentative D match to TRBD1 spans 6 bases. The sequenced sample was peripheral blood. The CDR3 protein: CASSYGRQGWNTEAFF. The DNA is as follows: TGTGCCAGCAGTTATGGTCGCCAGGGGTGGAACACTGAAGCTTTCTTT.